These T cell receptor beta chains were read from a single sample in a study of CD8+ T cells in alopecia areata. Using immunoSEQ multiplex PCR, the repertoire was profiled, and TCRdb retains in-frame clones only, with some absent. The sample shows approximately 43,000 clones, about two thirds of them seen only once. Sequenced material: CD8+ T cells sorted from blood, taken at week 4, from a patient treated with tofacitinib. Receptors were obtained from a human donor with alopecia areata. The CDR3 runs from the conserved cysteine through the conserved F or W.

V	J	CDR3
TRBV27	TRBJ2-1	CASREQGADEQFF
TRBV29-1	TRBJ2-7	CSVVAGFYEQYF
TRBV9	TRBJ1-5	CASSVGQVNQPQHF
TRBV6-4	TRBJ2-2	CASKRTGELFF
TRBV2	TRBJ2-4	CASSDRDRVLDIQYF
TRBV29-1	TRBJ2-7	CSVEVPDGDTYEQYF
TRBV13	TRBJ2-5	CASSLSETQYF
TRBV30	TRBJ2-1	CAWSVIGLREQFF
TRBV4-3	TRBJ1-6	CAGQTGTEDNSPLHF
TRBV29-1	TRBJ2-5	CSVEGGRGETQYF
TRBV6-1	TRBJ2-7	CASSEATSGYEQYF
TRBV30	TRBJ2-7	CAWSAGQGAGEQYF
TRBV5-6	TRBJ1-5	CASSYRDNQPQHF
TRBV27	TRBJ2-1	CASSERTGGFSNEQFF
TRBV25-1	TRBJ2-7	CASSDPDRAHEQYF
TRBV6-5	TRBJ2-1	CASSYLGGYNEQFF
TRBV4-1	TRBJ2-7	CASSPEPAGYEQYF
TRBV29-1	TRBJ2-3	CSVEDSRQRGTDTQYF
TRBV11-2	TRBJ2-7	CASSFLAASYEQYF
TRBV4-1	TRBJ2-3	CASSPRGASTDTQYF
TRBV27	TRBJ1-2	CASSNRDRGRYDGYTF
TRBV7-2	TRBJ1-2	CASSLGGYTF
TRBV29-1	TRBJ2-2	CSALKGPSGELFF
TRBV7-6	TRBJ1-5	CASSLLSGDGQPQHF
TRBV7-9	TRBJ1-5	CASSFTGDSNQPQHF
TRBV27	TRBJ1-2	CASSLDGNYGYTF
TRBV13	TRBJ1-6	CASSILGSSYNSPLHF
TRBV4-1	TRBJ2-7	CASSPRGEDEQYF
TRBV7-6	TRBJ1-5	CASSLGGDQPQHF
TRBV7-9	TRBJ1-1	CASSPDWDTEAFF
TRBV4-3	TRBJ2-2	CASSQEAPSSTGELFF
TRBV30	TRBJ2-4	CAWSLPAGRNIQYF
TRBV29-1	TRBJ1-2	CSLSGTGNGYTF
TRBV30	TRBJ1-1	CAWIQGEMNTEAFF
TRBV7-2	TRBJ2-5	CASSKKTQYF
TRBV29-1	TRBJ2-7	CSVEDRDYEQYF